The rows below give T cell receptor beta chains drawn from one sample of a study of blood T cell repertoires in COVID-19. The method was immunoSEQ multiplex PCR; TCRdb's version includes in-frame clones alone and lacks a portion of them. Among 350,000 or so clones listed, around four fifths were seen once. Sequencing was done on a sample of peripheral blood. Source of these receptors: a man under 40 with active or convalescent COVID-19. Each CDR3 is given without its conserved first and last residue. The order of the fields is V gene, D gene, J gene, CDR3 protein. A D gene is named only where the DNA matches it firmly.

TRBV6-5,-,TRBJ1-2,ASFRDFNYGYT
TRBV5-1,-,TRBJ1-1,ASSLDSSGAYTEAF
TRBV6-2/TRBV6-3,-,TRBJ1-1,ASSLVGRGDTEAF
TRBV27,TRBD2,TRBJ2-1,ASRTGTSGGAETNEQF
TRBV27,TRBD2,TRBJ2-5,ATRTGGRETQY
TRBV30,-,TRBJ1-3,AWRVVSRGNTIY
TRBV5-1,-,TRBJ1-2,ASSLALGQHFLT
TRBV28,TRBD1,TRBJ1-2,ASSFPVPGQGAPGYGYT
TRBV5-1,TRBD1,TRBJ1-1,ASSPTGGNTEAF
TRBV5-1,-,TRBJ1-4,ASGEGLGEKLF
TRBV28,-,TRBJ1-1,ASRDTQNTEAF
TRBV4-1,-,TRBJ2-7,ASSQDPGGGYEQY
TRBV5-5,-,TRBJ1-2,ASSRTLYGYT
TRBV28,TRBD1,TRBJ2-1,ASSLSDRASDEQF
TRBV5-1,-,TRBJ1-4,ASSLATGANEKLF
TRBV3-1/TRBV3-2,-,TRBJ1-2,ASSQVDYGYT
TRBV6-2/TRBV6-3,TRBD1,TRBJ1-2,ASSFWTGDGYT
TRBV11-2,TRBD2,TRBJ2-3,ASRRLAGGYKEQY
TRBV5-4,-,TRBJ1-6,ASRSDGGLNSPLH
TRBV11-2,TRBD2,TRBJ2-1,ASSFGLAGLLTYNEQF
TRBV5-1,-,TRBJ2-1,ASSLGLALISYNEQF
TRBV15,TRBD2,TRBJ2-7,ATSRDPRLAGVKDEQY
TRBV7-8,-,TRBJ1-5,ASSLGRNQPQH